One and the same sample provided the 19 T cell receptor beta chains below, sequenced in a study of blood T cell repertoires in COVID-19. TCRdb's copy holds only in-frame clones and misses some; the assay was immunoSEQ multiplex PCR. Of about 150,000 clones in the sample, around 85% were seen once. The sequencing sample was made of peripheral blood. These receptors originate from a human donor in a cohort sampled during active COVID-19.

The gene calls are TRBV30 and TRBJ2-7; D might be TRBD1 (6 bases). The CDR3 contains 16 residues. Germline V lookup: CDR1 GTSNPN, CDR2 SVGIG (reference sequence). Trimming removed 2 bases at V and 1 base at J, with 18 bases between. CDR3 sequence: CAWSRGTLTRSYEQYF. The CDR3 region has the DNA TGTGCCTGGAGTAGGGGGACACTCACGAGATCCTACGAGCAGTACTTC.

The rearrangement links TRBV5-1 to TRBJ2-1; no clear D. This CDR3 comprises 14 residues. CDR1 is SGHRS and CDR2 is YFSETQ in the germline V gene. V lost 0 bases and J 3 bases, leaving 7 bases between the germline ends. CDR3: CASSLEAIYNEQFF. The CDR3 coding sequence is TGCGCCAGCAGCTTGGAAGCGATCTACAATGAGCAGTTCTTC.

V and J are TRBV9 and TRBJ2-7; D possibly corresponds to TRBD2 (6 bases). V lost 0 bases to trimming and J lost 3 bases, with 13 bases between them. CDR1 SGDLS and CDR2 YYNGEE come from the germline V gene. The length of the CDR3 is 15 residues. The CDR3 nucleotides read TGTGCCAGCAGCGTAGACCTAGGGAGGAGCTACGAGCAGTACTTC. Translation gives CASSVDLGRSYEQYF.

This clone was observed a handful of times. The chain recombines TRBV3-1 (or the pseudogene TRBV3-2) with TRBJ2-7; D gene uncertain. This CDR3 has 14 amino acids. V shed 3 bases and J shed 3 bases, with 12 bases lying between them. The germline CDR1 and CDR2 sequences are LGHDT and YNNKEL (reference sequence). The CDR3 loop reads CASSQRRLVYEQYF. As DNA, the CDR3 is TGTGCCAGCAGCCAGAGGCGGCTAGTCTACGAGCAGTACTTC.

The chain links TRBV7-9 to TRBJ2-7, with 8 nucleotides matching TRBD2. Germline-derived CDR1 and CDR2 are SEHNR and FQNEAQ (reference sequence). The CDR3 runs 15 residues. J lost 5 bases, V lost 1 base, and 7 bases had no gene match. The CDR3 coding sequence is TGTGCCAGCAGCTTAGTAAGAACTAGCGGCAACGAGCAGTACTTC. Protein: CASSLVRTSGNEQYF.

The chain couples TRBV10-2 to TRBJ1-5; weak D call: TRBD1 (5 bases). The CDR3 loop spans 16 amino acids. Trimming cost V 7 bases and J 0 bases, with 16 bases left between them. Germline assignment: CDR1 WSHSY and CDR2 SAAADI. The CDR3 spells CASMGLGGDSNQPQHF. The DNA for the CDR3 is TGCGCCAGCATGGGCCTGGGAGGGGATAGCAATCAGCCCCAGCATTTT.

The V call is TRBV7-2, the J call TRBJ2-3; 7 bases line up with TRBD2. Germline CDR1 and CDR2: SGHTA and FQGNSA. V lost 1 base to trimming and J lost 5 bases; unmatched junction nucleotides: 9. The CDR3 totals 16 residues. CDR3 region: CASSLGRGVGRDTQYF. Here the CDR3 DNA reads TGTGCCAGCAGCTTAGGCCGGGGGGTGGGCAGAGATACGCAGTATTTT.

In this sample, this clone turned up once. The genes are TRBV6-5 and TRBJ1-2; D unclear. Trimming stripped 7 bases from V and 0 bases from J, with 6 bases between. The CDR3 is 12 residues long. The germline V gene has CDR1 MNHEY and CDR2 SVGAGI. The CDR3 here is CASTRPNYGYTF. The DNA of the CDR3 is TGTGCCAGCACGCGCCCTAACTATGGCTACACCTTC.

CDR3 sequence (DNA): TGTGCCAGTAGTATCCGGGACAGGGGGCTTCGGTATGGCTACACCTTC. Its translation is CASSIRDRGLRYGYTF. The J gene is TRBJ1-2, the V gene TRBV19; 12 bases agree with TRBD1. V lost 3 bases, J lost 5 bases, and 7 bases stayed unmatched. CDR3 length: 16 amino acids. Germline CDR1 LNHDA, CDR2 SQIVND (reference sequence).

The rearrangement uses TRBV18 and TRBJ1-1; D is perhaps TRBD1 (5 bases). Germline assignment: CDR1 KGHSH and CDR2 LQKENI. V lost 2 bases and J 11 bases, leaving 9 bases between the germline ends. The CDR3 covers 11 residues. CDR3 residues: CASSPEGVAFF. CDR3 nucleotides: TGTGCCAGCTCACCAGAAGGGGTTGCTTTCTTT.

The CDR3 coding sequence is TGTGCCAGCAGTTCCCTCAGGGGGCAGACTGAAGCTTTCTTT. The encoded protein is CASSSLRGQTEAFF. The V gene is TRBV28, the J gene TRBJ1-1; 8 nucleotides agree with TRBD1. The CDR3 consists of 14 residues. The V segment lost 4 bases and the J segment 5 bases; nucleotides outside the gene matches: 6. CDR1 and CDR2 (germline): MDHEN, SYDVKM. Based on the CDR3 plus reference TRBV28 and TRBJ1-1, the full variable domain is DVKVTQSSRYLVKRTGEKVFLECVQDMDHENMFWYRQDPGLGLRLIYFSYDVKMKEKGDIPEGYSVSREKKERFSLILESASTNQTSMYLCASSSLRGQTEAFFGQGTRLTVV.

This clone was found once. The chain couples TRBV28 to TRBJ2-7; no firm D call. CDR1 and CDR2 (germline): MDHEN, SYDVKM. The CDR3 has 12 residues. Trimming pared 8 bases from V and 3 bases from J, leaving 11 bases between. Written as DNA, the CDR3 is TGTGCCAGCGCCCAGTTCGACTACGAGCAGTACTTC. This sequence encodes CASAQFDYEQYF.

The chain joins TRBV7-8 to TRBJ1-4; 10 bases map to TRBD1. The germline V gene encodes CDR1 SGHVS and CDR2 FQNEAQ. This CDR3 region has 18 residues. V gave up 3 bases and J gave up 7 bases; unmatched junction bases: 14. CDR3 DNA sequence: TGTGCCAGCAGCTTCAGATCCCGGGACAGGGGATTCGGTGAAAAACTGTTTTTT. This codes for CASSFRSRDRGFGEKLFF.

The chain combines TRBV10-2 with TRBJ2-7; 9 nucleotides line up with TRBD2. This CDR3 comprises 16 residues. Looked up from germline, CDR1 is WSHSY and CDR2 is SAAADI. Trimming at V came to 5 bases and at J to 2 bases, leaving 10 bases not matched to a gene. DNA for the CDR3: TGCGCCAGCAGTCGCCGAGCGGGGGGACGAACCTACGAGCAGTACTTC. Encoded protein: CASSRRAGGRTYEQYF.

The chain carries TRBV25-1 and TRBJ2-3; 8 positions match TRBD2. With 6 bases clipped from V and 0 bases from J, the junction kept 2 bases outside the gene matches. Germline V gives CDR1 MGHDK, CDR2 SYGVNS. The CDR3 is made up of 14 amino acids. The CDR3 region has the DNA TGTGCCAGCAGATCGGGGGGGAGCACAGATACGCAGTATTTT. It codes for CASRSGGSTDTQYF.

This chain connects TRBV4-1 to TRBJ2-5, with D possibly matching TRBD1 (6 bases). Germline V gene lookup returns CDR1 MGHRA and CDR2 YSYEKL. The CDR3 extends over 14 amino acids. With 0 bases removed from V and 3 bases from J, the gap between germline ends came to 8 bases. Here the CDR3 reads CASSQDWTEETQYF. The DNA for the CDR3 is TGCGCCAGCAGCCAAGATTGGACAGAAGAGACCCAGTACTTC.

This rearrangement joins TRBV27 to TRBJ2-7, with 8 bases matching TRBD1. Per germline, CDR1 MNHEY and CDR2 SMNVEV (reference sequence). CDR3 length equals 16 residues. V shed 3 bases and J 5 bases; nucleotides not matched to a gene: 12. The CDR3 nucleotides read TGTGCCAGCAGTTTCTGGGGGACAGGTCGAGAGGACGAGCAGTACTTC. This encodes CASSFWGTGREDEQYF.

The chain is built from TRBV5-6 and TRBJ2-1, with 14 positions matching TRBD2. This CDR3 has 15 residues. Germline CDR1 and CDR2: SGHDT and YYEEEE. Trimming took 4 bases from V and 8 from J; bases not matched to a gene: 5. CDR3 residues: CASSLGLAGAYEQFF. CDR3 in DNA: TGTGCCAGCAGCCTGGGACTAGCGGGGGCCTATGAGCAGTTCTTC.

The chain combines TRBV5-1 with TRBJ1-1; D may be TRBD1 (5 bases). The V end lost 6 bases, the J end lost 5 bases, and 14 bases lay between the germline ends. Germline lookup yields CDR1 SGHRS and CDR2 YFSETQ. The CDR3 consists of 13 residues. The CDR3, as DNA: TGCGCCAGCAAAAGGTGGGGCCAAACTGAAGCTTTCTTT. This gives the protein CASKRWGQTEAFF.